The 28 T cell receptor beta chains presented below share a single source sample, sequenced in a study of neurological immune-mediated disorders. TCRdb called the 5' RACE reads again in MiXCR, with one record for every CDR3 protein. The sample records around 76,000 distinct CDR3 sequences, roughly a tenth being singletons. Time point given: longitudinal time-point 1 (baseline). Sequencing was carried out using PBMCs. The receptors shown here come from a man aged 25 to 40 in good health.

This clonotype showed up many times. V and J are TRBV7-8 and TRBJ2-7; TRBD2 might be the D (6 bases). Trimming pared 8 bases from V and 3 bases from J, leaving 17 bases between. Germline-derived CDR1 and CDR2 are SGHVS and FQNEAQ. The length of the CDR3 is 14 residues. The CDR3 DNA reads TGTGCCAGCGTGACGTGGGGAGGTGACTACGAGCAGTACTTC. Protein: CASVTWGGDYEQYF.

In this sample, this clonotype turned up many times. The CDR3 DNA reads as TGCGCCAGCAGCGCCACGGGGCCCCAAGAGACCCAGTACTTC. Translation gives CASSATGPQETQYF. The chain carries TRBV5-1 and TRBJ2-5, with D perhaps being TRBD1 or TRBD2 (5 bases each). The V end lost 4 bases, the J end lost 1 base, and 11 bases lay between the germline ends. CDR1 SGHRS and CDR2 YFSETQ come from the germline V gene. This CDR3 contains 14 residues.

Turning to this clonotype: Just one base apart from a much larger clone, this may be a read error. The chain couples TRBV7-2 to TRBJ2-7; D call uncertain. The CDR3 spans 14 residues. Per germline, CDR1 SGHTA and CDR2 FQGNSA. The CDR3 region is CASSLGSQAYEQCF. CDR3 bases: TGTGCCAGCAGCTTAGGTTCTCAGGCCTACGAGCAGTGCTTC.

In the case of this clonotype: A much larger clone is a single base away; this may be a read error. This chain joins TRBV28 and TRBJ2-4; D unclear. The CDR3 covers 14 residues. Germline V CDR1 and CDR2: MDHEN, SYDVKM. Trimming pared 7 bases from V and 13 bases from J, leaving 23 bases between. The CDR3 DNA reads TGTGCCAGCAACGCGAAAATTAATAGTGAAAAACAGTACTTC. It translates to CASNAKINSEKQYF.

This clonotype was detected many times. The CDR3 sequence is CASAGGVNEQYF. CDR3 sequence (DNA): TGTGCCAGCGCCGGCGGAGTCAACGAGCAGTACTTC. The rearrangement links TRBV12-3 or TRBV12-4 to TRBJ2-7; D is uncertain. This CDR3 contains 12 residues. V lost 8 bases, J lost 5 bases, and 13 bases lay in between.

About this clonotype itself: This may be a read error: a much more frequent sequence differs by one nucleotide. The CDR3 region is CASSVGQCGEQYF. The DNA for the CDR3 is TGTGCCAGCAGCGTTGGACAGTGCGGCGAGCAGTACTTC. This chain connects TRBV7-2 to TRBJ2-7; perhaps TRBD1 as D (6 bases). There are 13 residues in the CDR3. The ends were cut back, 5 bases at V and 6 bases at J, with 14 bases in the middle. From germline, CDR1 is SGHTA and CDR2 FQGNSA.

This clonotype was found a few times. The CDR3 sequence: CSAMGLAAPGPGDTQYF. The CDR3 bases are TGCAGTGCCATGGGACTAGCGGCCCCCGGCCCCGGAGATACGCAGTATTTT. This chain links TRBV20-1 with TRBJ2-3; the match to TRBD2 covers 11 bases. This CDR3 has 17 amino acids. Germline-derived CDR1 and CDR2 are DFQATT and SNEGSKA (reference sequence). V shed 6 bases, J shed 5 bases, and the junction held 16 bases outside the gene matches.

At least ten counts were recorded for this clonotype. The genes are TRBV28 and TRBJ2-7, with TRBD1 as a possible D gene (5 bases). Germline CDR1 reads MDHEN; CDR2 reads SYDVKM. CDR3 length: 14 residues. V was trimmed by 0 bases and J by 4 bases, leaving 10 bases between them. The CDR3 DNA reads as TGTGCCAGCAGTTTATGGCAGGGTGGTTACGAGCAGTACTTC. Translation gives CASSLWQGGYEQYF.

The table lists this clonotype with many counts. V is TRBV10-3 and J is TRBJ2-7; D perhaps matches TRBD1 (6 bases). Germline CDR1 and CDR2: ENHRY and SYGVKD. This CDR3 is 13 amino acids long. The V end lost 3 bases, the J end lost 5 bases, and 11 bases lay between the germline ends. CDR3 amino acids: CAISERQVNEQYF. The CDR3 DNA sequence: TGTGCCATCAGTGAAAGACAGGTAAACGAGCAGTACTTC.

This clonotype was counted ten times or more. This chain connects TRBV29-1 to TRBJ2-1; 8 nucleotides agree with TRBD2. CDR1 SQVTM and CDR2 ANQGSEA come from the germline V gene. The V segment lost 8 bases and the J segment 3 bases; nucleotides outside the gene matches: 9. The CDR3 spans 14 residues. CDR3 coding DNA: TGCAGCACCGAGAGCGGGAGAGTCTACAATGAGCAGTTCTTC. Amino acids: CSTESGRVYNEQFF.

There are many counts of this clonotype. The chain employs TRBV6-6 and TRBJ1-2; weak D call: TRBD1 (6 bases). This CDR3 spans 15 amino acids. The V end lost 2 bases, the J end lost 0 bases, and 10 bases lay between the germline ends. Germline V gene sequence: CDR1 MNHNY, CDR2 SVGAGI (reference sequence). In nucleotides, the CDR3 is TGTGCCAGCAGTTACGGCAAGGGGGCTAACTATGGCTACACCTTC. This encodes CASSYGKGANYGYTF.

This clonotype appeared many times. The rearrangement uses TRBV18 and TRBJ2-1, with TRBD1 matching 11 bases. Germline V lookup: CDR1 KGHSH, CDR2 LQKENI. This CDR3 comprises 17 residues. J gave up 8 bases and V 2 bases, and 11 bases lay outside the gene matches. The CDR3 DNA follows: TGTGCCAGCTCACCATTAGATGGGACAGGGGGTATAGATGAGCAGTTCTTC. Residues: CASSPLDGTGGIDEQFF. The full variable domain, completed using reference TRBV18 and TRBJ2-1, is NAGVMQNPRHLVRRRGQEARLRCSPMKGHSHVYWYRQLPEEGLKFMVYLQKENIIDESGMPKERFSAEFPKEGPSILRIQQVVRGDSAAYFCASSPLDGTGGIDEQFFGPGTRLTVL.

In this sample, this clonotype turned up many times. The chain combines TRBV5-1 with TRBJ2-7; TRBD1 matches 10 bases. The germline gives CDR1 SGHRS, CDR2 YFSETQ. Trimming removed 3 bases from V and 4 bases from J; junction bases left unmatched: 7. This CDR3 is built from 15 residues. The CDR3 sequence is CASSSPGQGLYEQYF. CDR3 in DNA: TGCGCCAGCAGCTCTCCGGGACAGGGGTTGTACGAGCAGTACTTC.

This clonotype was seen at least ten times. The genes are TRBV6-5 and TRBJ2-7; the D gene is possibly TRBD2 (5 bases). CDR1 is MNHEY and CDR2 is SVGAGI in the germline V gene. The CDR3 length is 16 residues. V was trimmed by 6 bases and J by 3 bases, leaving 21 bases between them. The chain's CDR3 is CASRRGPLVGSYEQYF. CDR3 in DNA: TGTGCCAGCAGGAGAGGACCCTTGGTAGGGAGCTACGAGCAGTACTTC.

This clonotype came up many times. The chain carries TRBV27 and TRBJ2-1; D remains ambiguous. Trimming pared 0 bases from V and 6 bases from J, leaving 6 bases between. CDR3 length: 13 amino acids. Germline V CDR1 and CDR2: MNHEY, SMNVEV (reference sequence). The chain's CDR3 is CASSLSPRNEQFF. In DNA, the CDR3 is TGTGCCAGCAGTTTATCGCCCCGCAATGAGCAGTTCTTC.

This clonotype was counted at least ten times. The chain links TRBV9 to TRBJ2-3; 10 bases match TRBD2. The V gene end was trimmed by 0 bases and the J gene end by 4 bases; junction bases not matched to a gene: 5. The CDR3 contains 16 residues. Germline CDR1 reads SGDLS; CDR2 reads YYNGEE. CDR3 sequence (DNA): TGTGCCAGCAGCGTAGTGGCTAGCGGGAGATCAGATACGCAGTATTTT. Its protein product is CASSVVASGRSDTQYF.

The table lists this clonotype with many counts. J is TRBJ2-2 and V is TRBV28; possibly TRBD2 for D (6 bases). The CDR3 runs 16 residues. V lost 5 bases, J lost 6 bases, and 19 bases lay in between. Per the germline V gene, CDR1 is MDHEN and CDR2 is SYDVKM. The CDR3 DNA reads TGTGCCAGCAGTCTTTGGAGACTAGGAGGCGCCGGGGAGCTGTTTTTT. It specifies CASSLWRLGGAGELFF.

This clonotype was recorded many times. J is TRBJ1-6 and V is TRBV6-1; D is perhaps TRBD1 (6 bases). Trimming shortened V by 9 bases and J by 8 bases, and 14 bases separated the two germline ends. Germline loops: CDR1 MNHNS, CDR2 SASEGT. The CDR3 is 13 amino acids. CDR3 sequence reads: CASVARGDSPLHF. As DNA, the CDR3 is TGTGCCAGTGTTGCCAGGGGCGATTCACCCCTCCACTTT.

This clonotype has a count of ten or more. This rearrangement joins TRBV20-1 to TRBJ1-5, with D uncertain. The V and J ends lost 6 bases and 11 bases respectively, with 20 bases between them. Germline V gene sequence: CDR1 DFQATT, CDR2 SNEGSKA (reference sequence). The length of the CDR3 is 13 residues. The CDR3 DNA reads as TGCAGTGCCGCGGAGACCCGTGGATGGGCCCAGCATTTT. It encodes CSAAETRGWAQHF.

This clonotype was seen ten or more times. This rearrangement joins TRBV5-1 to TRBJ2-3; the D call may be TRBD1 or TRBD2 (5 bases each). Trimming shortened V by 4 bases and J by 8 bases, and 14 bases separated the two germline ends. Per germline, CDR1 SGHRS and CDR2 YFSETQ. The CDR3 extends over 13 amino acids. The CDR3 nucleotides are TGCGCCAGCAGCCGGGACCTGGTCGGTACGCAGTATTTT. Translated, it gives CASSRDLVGTQYF.

This clonotype was seen many times. V is TRBV3-1 and J is TRBJ2-5; 11 nucleotides line up with TRBD2. The trim removed 1 base at V and 7 bases at J, leaving 5 bases unmatched. The germline gives CDR1 LGHDT, CDR2 YNNKEL (reference sequence). CDR3 size: 15 residues. CDR3 bases: TGTGCCAGCAGCCAAGTACTAGCGGGGGTCGGGACCCAGTACTTC. Its translation is CASSQVLAGVGTQYF.

This clonotype was counted many times. V is TRBV11-1 and J is TRBJ2-2, with 12 nucleotides matching TRBD1. J lost 5 bases, V lost 5 bases, and 12 bases had no gene match. Germline CDR1 is SGHAT and CDR2 is FQDESV (reference sequence). CDR3 length equals 18 residues. CDR3 DNA sequence: TGTGCCAGCAGCCCCAACCGGGACAGGGGGCGAAGGACCGGGGAGCTGTTTTTT. Amino acids: CASSPNRDRGRRTGELFF.

This clonotype was seen at least ten times. The V and J genes are TRBV7-9 and TRBJ1-5; the match to TRBD1 covers 10 bases. Germline loops: CDR1 SEHNR, CDR2 FQNEAQ (reference sequence). This CDR3 contains 14 residues. With V trimmed by 7 bases and J by 4 bases, 4 bases remained unmatched. CDR3 loop: CASTGTGENQPQHF. DNA for the CDR3: TGTGCCAGCACCGGGACAGGGGAAAATCAGCCCCAGCATTTT. Based on the CDR3 plus reference TRBV7-9 and TRBJ1-5, the full variable domain is DTGVSQNPRHKITKRGQNVTFRCDPISEHNRLYWYRQTLGQGPEFLTYFQNEAQLEKSRLLSDRFSAERPKGSFSTLEIQRTEQGDSAMYLCASTGTGENQPQHFGDGTRLSIL.

The sample holds many counts of this clonotype. The J gene is TRBJ2-3, the V gene TRBV4-2, with a possible D match to TRBD1 (5 bases). V lost 1 base, J lost 0 bases, and 11 bases lay in between. Germline V lookup: CDR1 LGHNA, CDR2 YNFKEQ. This CDR3 has 16 residues. DNA of the CDR3: TGTGCCAGCAGCCAAGCAAGGGGAACTAGCACAGATACGCAGTATTTT. Its protein product is CASSQARGTSTDTQYF.

This clonotype was seen many times. The genes are TRBV7-9 and TRBJ2-3; D not resolved. V shed 5 bases and J shed 7 bases, with 7 bases lying between them. Germline-derived CDR1 and CDR2 are SEHNR and FQNEAQ (reference sequence). This CDR3 region has 11 residues. CDR3 DNA sequence: TGTGCCAGCAGCCCCTCAAATACGCAGTATTTT. It is translated as CASSPSNTQYF.

This clonotype has at least ten counts. This rearrangement joins TRBV15 to TRBJ1-2; D remains unclear. V lost 0 bases and J lost 4, with 9 bases in between. Per germline, CDR1 LNHNV and CDR2 YYDKDF (reference sequence). CDR3 size: 14 residues. The chain's CDR3 is CATSRDPDTYGYTF. The CDR3 bases are TGTGCCACCAGCAGAGATCCCGACACCTATGGCTACACCTTC.

There are many counts of this clonotype. This chain links TRBV20-1 with TRBJ2-7; tentative D call: TRBD2 (6 bases). Trimming removed 4 bases from V and 2 bases from J, with 18 bases in between. The CDR3 length is 15 residues. Germline CDR1 DFQATT, CDR2 SNEGSKA (reference sequence). CDR3 nucleotide sequence: TGCAGTGCTAAAGAGGTTGGGGAGGCCCCCTACGAGCAGTACTTC. It yields the protein CSAKEVGEAPYEQYF.

In this sample, this clonotype turned up many times. This chain joins TRBV5-1 and TRBJ2-7; 9 bases match TRBD1. Per germline, CDR1 SGHRS and CDR2 YFSETQ. Trimming removed 3 bases from V and 3 bases from J; junction bases left unmatched: 4. CDR3 size: 14 residues. The CDR3 spells CASSSMGQGYEQYF. The CDR3 DNA is TGCGCCAGCAGCTCAATGGGACAGGGCTACGAGCAGTACTTC. Using reference TRBV5-1 and TRBJ2-7 for the parts outside the CDR3, the full variable domain is KAGVTQTPRYLIKTRGQQVTLSCSPISGHRSVSWYQQTPGQGLQFLFEYFSETQRNKGNFPGRFSGRQFSNSRSEMNVSTLELGDSALYLCASSSMGQGYEQYFGPGTRLTVT.